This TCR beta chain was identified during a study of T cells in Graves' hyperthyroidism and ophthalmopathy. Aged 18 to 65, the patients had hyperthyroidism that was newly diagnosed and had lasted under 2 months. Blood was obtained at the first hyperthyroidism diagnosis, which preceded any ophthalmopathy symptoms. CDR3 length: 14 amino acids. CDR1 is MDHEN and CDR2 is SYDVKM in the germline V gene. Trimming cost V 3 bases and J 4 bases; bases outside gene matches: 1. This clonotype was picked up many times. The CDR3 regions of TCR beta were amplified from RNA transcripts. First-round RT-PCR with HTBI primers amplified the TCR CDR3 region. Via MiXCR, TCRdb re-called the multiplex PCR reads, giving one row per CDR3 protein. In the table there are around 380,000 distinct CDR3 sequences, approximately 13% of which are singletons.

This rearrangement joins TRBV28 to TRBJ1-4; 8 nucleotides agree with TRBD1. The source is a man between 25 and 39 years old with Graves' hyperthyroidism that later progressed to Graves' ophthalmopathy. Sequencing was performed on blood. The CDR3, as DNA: TGTGCCAGCAGTTTTACAGGGGGTAATGAAAAACTGTTTTTT. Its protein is CASSFTGGNEKLFF.